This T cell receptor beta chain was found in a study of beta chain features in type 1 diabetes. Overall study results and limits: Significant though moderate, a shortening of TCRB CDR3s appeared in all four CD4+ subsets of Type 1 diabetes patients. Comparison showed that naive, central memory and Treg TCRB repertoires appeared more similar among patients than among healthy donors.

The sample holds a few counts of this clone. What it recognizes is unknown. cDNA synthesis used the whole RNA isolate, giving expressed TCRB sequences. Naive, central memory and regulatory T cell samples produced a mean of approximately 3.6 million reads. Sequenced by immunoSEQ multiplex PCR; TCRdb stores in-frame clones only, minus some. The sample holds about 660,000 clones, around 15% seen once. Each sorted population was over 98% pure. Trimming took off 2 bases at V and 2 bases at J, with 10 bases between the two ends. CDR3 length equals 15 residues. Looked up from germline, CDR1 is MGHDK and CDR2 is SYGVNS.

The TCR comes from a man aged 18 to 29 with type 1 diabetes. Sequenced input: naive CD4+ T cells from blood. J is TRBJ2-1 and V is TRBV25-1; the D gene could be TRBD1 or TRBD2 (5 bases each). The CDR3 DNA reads TGTGCCAGCAGTGAAGGGGGACGGACCTACAATGAGCAGTTCTTC. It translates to CASSEGGRTYNEQFF.